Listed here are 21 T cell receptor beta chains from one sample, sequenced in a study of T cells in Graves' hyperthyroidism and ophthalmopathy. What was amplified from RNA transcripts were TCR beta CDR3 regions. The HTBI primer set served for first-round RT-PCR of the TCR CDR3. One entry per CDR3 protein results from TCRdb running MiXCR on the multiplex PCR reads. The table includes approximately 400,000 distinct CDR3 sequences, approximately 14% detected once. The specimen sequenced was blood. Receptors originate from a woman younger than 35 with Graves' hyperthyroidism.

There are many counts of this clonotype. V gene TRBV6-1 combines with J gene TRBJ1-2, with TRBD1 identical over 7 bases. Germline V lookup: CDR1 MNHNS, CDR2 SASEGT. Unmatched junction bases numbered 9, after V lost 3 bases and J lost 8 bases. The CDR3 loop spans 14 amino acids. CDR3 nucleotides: TGTGCCAGCAGTGACCCTGACAGGGCCCGAGGCTACACCTTC. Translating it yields CASSDPDRARGYTF.

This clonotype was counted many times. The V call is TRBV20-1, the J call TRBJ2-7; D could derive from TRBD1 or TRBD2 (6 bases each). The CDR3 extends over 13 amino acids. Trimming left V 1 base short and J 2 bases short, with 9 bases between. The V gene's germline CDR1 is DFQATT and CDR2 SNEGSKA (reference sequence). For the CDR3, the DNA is TGCAGTGCTAGAGCTAGGGGGGCCTACGAGCAGTACTTC. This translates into CSARARGAYEQYF.

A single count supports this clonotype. The CDR3 region is CSVGDRGSQYF. The DNA for the CDR3 is TGCAGCGTCGGGGACAGGGGTTCCCAGTACTTC. This chain uses TRBV29-1 with TRBJ2-5; 10 bases align to TRBD1. Trimming removed 6 bases from V and 9 bases from J; junction bases left unmatched: 4. The germline gives CDR1 SQVTM, CDR2 ANQGSEA. The CDR3 has 11 residues.

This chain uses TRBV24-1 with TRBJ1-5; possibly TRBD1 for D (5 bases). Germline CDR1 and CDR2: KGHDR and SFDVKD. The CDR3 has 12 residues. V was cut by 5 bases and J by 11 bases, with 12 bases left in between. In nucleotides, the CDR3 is TGTGCCACCAGTGGGGGCAATTCGGCCCAGCATTTT. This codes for CATSGGNSAQHF.

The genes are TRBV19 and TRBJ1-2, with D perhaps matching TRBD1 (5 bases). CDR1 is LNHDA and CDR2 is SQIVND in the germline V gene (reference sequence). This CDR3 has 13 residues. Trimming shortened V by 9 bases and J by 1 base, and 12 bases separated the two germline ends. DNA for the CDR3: TGTGCCAGGGATCGACAGTTTAACTATGGCTACACCTTC. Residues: CARDRQFNYGYTF.

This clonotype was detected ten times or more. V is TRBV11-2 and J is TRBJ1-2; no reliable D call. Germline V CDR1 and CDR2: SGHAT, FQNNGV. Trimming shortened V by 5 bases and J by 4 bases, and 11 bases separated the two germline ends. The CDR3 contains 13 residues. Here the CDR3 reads CASSKDVLYGYTF. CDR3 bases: TGTGCCAGCAGCAAGGACGTTCTCTATGGCTACACCTTC.

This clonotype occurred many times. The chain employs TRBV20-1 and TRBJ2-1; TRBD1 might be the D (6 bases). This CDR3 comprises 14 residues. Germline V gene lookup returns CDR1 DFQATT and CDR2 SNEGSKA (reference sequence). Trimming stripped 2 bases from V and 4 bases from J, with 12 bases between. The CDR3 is CSARLGGRYNEQFF. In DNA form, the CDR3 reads TGCAGTGCTAGACTAGGGGGAAGGTACAATGAGCAGTTCTTC.

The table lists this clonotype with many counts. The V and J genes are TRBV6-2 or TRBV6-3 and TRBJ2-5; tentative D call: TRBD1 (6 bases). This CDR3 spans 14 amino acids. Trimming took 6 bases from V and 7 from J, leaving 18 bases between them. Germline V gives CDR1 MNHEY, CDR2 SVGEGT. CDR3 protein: CASSPYREGGTQYF. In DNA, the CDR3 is TGTGCCAGCAGCCCCTACAGGGAAGGGGGGACCCAGTACTTC.

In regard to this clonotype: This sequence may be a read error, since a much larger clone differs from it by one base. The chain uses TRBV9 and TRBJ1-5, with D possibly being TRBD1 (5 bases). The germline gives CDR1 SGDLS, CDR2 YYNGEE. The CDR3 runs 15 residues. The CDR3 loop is CASSVNWGSNQHQHF. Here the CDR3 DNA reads TGTGCCAGCAGCGTTAACTGGGGGAGCAATCAGCACCAGCATTTT.

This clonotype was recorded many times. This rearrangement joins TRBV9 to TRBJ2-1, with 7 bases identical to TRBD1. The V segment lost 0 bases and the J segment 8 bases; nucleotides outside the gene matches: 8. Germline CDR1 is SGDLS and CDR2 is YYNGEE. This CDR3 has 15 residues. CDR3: CASSVVGGIGDEQFF. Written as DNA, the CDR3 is TGTGCCAGCAGCGTAGTAGGGGGCATCGGAGATGAGCAGTTCTTC.

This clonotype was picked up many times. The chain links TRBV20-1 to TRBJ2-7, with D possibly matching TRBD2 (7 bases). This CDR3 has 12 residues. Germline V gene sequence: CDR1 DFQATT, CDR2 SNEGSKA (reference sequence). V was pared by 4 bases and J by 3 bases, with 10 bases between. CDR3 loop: CSANREGYEQYF. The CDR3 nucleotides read TGCAGTGCTAACAGGGAGGGCTACGAGCAGTACTTC.

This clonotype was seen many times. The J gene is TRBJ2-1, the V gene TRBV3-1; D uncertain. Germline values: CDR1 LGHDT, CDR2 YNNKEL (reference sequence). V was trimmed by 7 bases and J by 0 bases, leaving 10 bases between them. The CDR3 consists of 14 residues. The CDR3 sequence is CASTRASSYNEQFF. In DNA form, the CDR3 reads TGTGCCAGCACTCGCGCGAGCTCCTACAATGAGCAGTTCTTC.

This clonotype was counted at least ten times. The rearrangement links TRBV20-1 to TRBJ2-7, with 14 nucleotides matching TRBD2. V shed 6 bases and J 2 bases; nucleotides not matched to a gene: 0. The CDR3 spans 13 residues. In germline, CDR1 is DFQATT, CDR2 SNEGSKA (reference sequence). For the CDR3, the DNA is TGCAGTGCGACTAGCGGGGGGGCCTACGAGCAGTACTTC. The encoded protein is CSATSGGAYEQYF.

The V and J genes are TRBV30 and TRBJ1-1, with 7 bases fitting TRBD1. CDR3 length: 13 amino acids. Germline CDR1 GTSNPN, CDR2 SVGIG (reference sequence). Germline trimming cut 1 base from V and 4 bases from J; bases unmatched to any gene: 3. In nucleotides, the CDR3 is TGTGCCTGGAGTGGACAGGGCTTCACTGAAGCTTTCTTT. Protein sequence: CAWSGQGFTEAFF.

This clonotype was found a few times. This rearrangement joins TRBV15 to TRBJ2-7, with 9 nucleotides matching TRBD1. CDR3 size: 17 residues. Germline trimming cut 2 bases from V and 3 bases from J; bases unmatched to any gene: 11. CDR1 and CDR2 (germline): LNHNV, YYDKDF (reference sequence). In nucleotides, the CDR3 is TGTGCCACCAGCAGATCCTATGGACAGGGGATTCTCTACGAGCAGTACTTC. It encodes CATSRSYGQGILYEQYF.

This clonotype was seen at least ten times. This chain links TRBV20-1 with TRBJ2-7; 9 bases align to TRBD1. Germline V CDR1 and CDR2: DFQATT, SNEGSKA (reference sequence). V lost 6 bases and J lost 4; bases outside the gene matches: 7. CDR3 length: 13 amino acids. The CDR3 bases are TGCAGTGCAAGTACCGGGACAGGGTACGAGCAGTACTTC. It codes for CSASTGTGYEQYF.

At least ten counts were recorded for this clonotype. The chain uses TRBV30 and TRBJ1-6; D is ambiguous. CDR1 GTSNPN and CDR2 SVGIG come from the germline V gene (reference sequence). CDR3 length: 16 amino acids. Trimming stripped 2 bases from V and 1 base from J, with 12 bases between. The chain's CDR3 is CAWSLVGKSYNSPLHF. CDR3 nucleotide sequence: TGTGCCTGGAGTCTCGTTGGGAAGTCCTATAATTCACCCCTCCACTTT.

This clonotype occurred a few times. For the CDR3, the DNA is TGCAGTGCTCGAACTACCGACAGGGGAGATCATTATGGCTACACCTTC. It specifies CSARTTDRGDHYGYTF. The chain combines TRBV20-1 with TRBJ1-2, with 8 bases aligning to TRBD1. The germline V gene encodes CDR1 DFQATT and CDR2 SNEGSKA (reference sequence). The J segment lost 5 bases and the V segment lost 5 bases, leaving 16 bases of the junction unmatched. The CDR3 runs to 16 residues.

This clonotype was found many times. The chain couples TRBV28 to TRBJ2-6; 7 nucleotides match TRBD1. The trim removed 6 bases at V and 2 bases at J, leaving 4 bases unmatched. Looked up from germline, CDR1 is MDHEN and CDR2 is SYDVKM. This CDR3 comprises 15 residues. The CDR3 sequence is CASSETGTGANVLTF. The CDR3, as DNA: TGTGCCAGCAGCGAGACAGGGACTGGGGCCAACGTCCTGACTTTC.

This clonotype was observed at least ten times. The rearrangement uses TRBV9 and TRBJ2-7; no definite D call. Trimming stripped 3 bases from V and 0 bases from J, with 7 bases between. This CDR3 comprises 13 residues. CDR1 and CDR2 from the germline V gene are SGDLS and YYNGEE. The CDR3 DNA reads TGTGCCAGCAGCGGGGCCGACTCCTACGAGCAGTACTTC. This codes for CASSGADSYEQYF.

CDR3 DNA: TGTGCCAGCAGCCAAGATAGAGGGGCGGCCCAGCATTTT. It yields the protein CASSQDRGAAQHF. This chain joins TRBV14 and TRBJ1-5; TRBD1 might be the D (5 bases). CDR1 and CDR2 (germline): SGHDN, FVKESK. This CDR3 contains 13 residues. The V end lost 0 bases, the J end lost 11 bases, and 11 bases lay between the germline ends.